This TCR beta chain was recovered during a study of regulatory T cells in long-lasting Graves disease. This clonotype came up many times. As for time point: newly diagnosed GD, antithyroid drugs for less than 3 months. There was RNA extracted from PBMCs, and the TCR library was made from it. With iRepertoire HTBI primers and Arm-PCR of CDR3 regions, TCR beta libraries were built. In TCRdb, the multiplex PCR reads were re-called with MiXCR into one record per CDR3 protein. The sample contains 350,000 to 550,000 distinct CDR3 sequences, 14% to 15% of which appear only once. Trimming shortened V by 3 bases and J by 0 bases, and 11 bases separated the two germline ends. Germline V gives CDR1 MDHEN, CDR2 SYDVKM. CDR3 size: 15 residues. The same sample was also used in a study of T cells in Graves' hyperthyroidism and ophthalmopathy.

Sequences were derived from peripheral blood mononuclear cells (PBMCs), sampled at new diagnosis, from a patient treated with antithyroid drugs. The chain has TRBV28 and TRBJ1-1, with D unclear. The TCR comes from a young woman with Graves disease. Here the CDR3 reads CASSFRPGMNTEAFF. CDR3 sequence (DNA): TGTGCCAGCAGTTTCCGCCCAGGAATGAACACTGAAGCTTTCTTT.